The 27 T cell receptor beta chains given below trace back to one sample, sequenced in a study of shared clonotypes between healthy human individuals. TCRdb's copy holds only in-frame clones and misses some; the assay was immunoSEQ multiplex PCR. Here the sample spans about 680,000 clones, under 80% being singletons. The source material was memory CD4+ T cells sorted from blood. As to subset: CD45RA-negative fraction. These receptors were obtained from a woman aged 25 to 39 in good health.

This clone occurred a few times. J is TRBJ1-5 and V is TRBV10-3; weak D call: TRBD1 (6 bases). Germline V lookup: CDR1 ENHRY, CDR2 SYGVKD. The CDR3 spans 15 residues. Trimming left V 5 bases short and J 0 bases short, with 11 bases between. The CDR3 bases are TGTGCCATCAGTAAGGGGGGCAATAGCAATCAGCCCCAGCATTTT. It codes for CAISKGGNSNQPQHF.

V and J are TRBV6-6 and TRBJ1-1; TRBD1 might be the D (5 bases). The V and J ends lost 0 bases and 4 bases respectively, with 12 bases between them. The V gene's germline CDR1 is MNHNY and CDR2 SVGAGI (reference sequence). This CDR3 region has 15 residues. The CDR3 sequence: CASSYSAGLSTEAFF. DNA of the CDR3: TGTGCCAGCAGTTACTCGGCAGGGTTGAGCACTGAAGCTTTCTTT.

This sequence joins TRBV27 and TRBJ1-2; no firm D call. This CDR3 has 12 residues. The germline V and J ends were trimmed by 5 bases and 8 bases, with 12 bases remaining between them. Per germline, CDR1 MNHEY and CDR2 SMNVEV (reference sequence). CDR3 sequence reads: CASSTPAGGYTF. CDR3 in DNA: TGTGCCAGCAGTACCCCCGCGGGAGGCTACACCTTC.

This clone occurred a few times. CDR3 sequence reads: CASSLTSTSGELFF. The CDR3 DNA follows: TGCGCCAGCAGCTTGACTAGCACCTCCGGGGAGCTGTTTTTT. J is TRBJ2-2 and V is TRBV5-1, with a possible D match to TRBD2 (6 bases). V gave up 1 base and J gave up 6 bases, with 10 bases separating them. The CDR3 is made up of 14 amino acids. Germline CDR1 and CDR2: SGHRS and YFSETQ. Full variable domain (remainder filled in from reference TRBV5-1 and TRBJ2-2): KAGVTQTPRYLIKTRGQQVTLSCSPISGHRSVSWYQQTPGQGLQFLFEYFSETQRNKGNFPGRFSGRQFSNSRSEMNVSTLELGDSALYLCASSLTSTSGELFFGEGSRLTVL.

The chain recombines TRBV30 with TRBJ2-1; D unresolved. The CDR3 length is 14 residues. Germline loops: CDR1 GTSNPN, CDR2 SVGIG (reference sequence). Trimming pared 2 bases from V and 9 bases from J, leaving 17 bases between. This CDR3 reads CAWSTVTATSEQFF. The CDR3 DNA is TGTGCCTGGAGTACGGTGACCGCCACCAGTGAGCAGTTCTTC.

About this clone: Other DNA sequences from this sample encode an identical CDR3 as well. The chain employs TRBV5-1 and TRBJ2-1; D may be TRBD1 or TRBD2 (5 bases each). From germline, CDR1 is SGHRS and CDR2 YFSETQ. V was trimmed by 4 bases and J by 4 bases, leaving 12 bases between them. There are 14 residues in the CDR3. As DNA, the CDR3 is TGCGCCAGCAGCCCCGGGACGGATTACAATGAGCAGTTCTTC. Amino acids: CASSPGTDYNEQFF.

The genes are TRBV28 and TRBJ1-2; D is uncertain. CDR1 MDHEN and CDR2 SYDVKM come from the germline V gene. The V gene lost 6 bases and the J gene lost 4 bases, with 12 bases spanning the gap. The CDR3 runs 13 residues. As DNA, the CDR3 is TGTGCCAGCAGCCTCGGGCAGGTCTATGGCTACACCTTC. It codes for CASSLGQVYGYTF.

CDR3 bases: TGTGCCAGCAGCTTGGCCGGGTTGGACACTGAAGCTTTCTTT. Its protein product is CASSLAGLDTEAFF. V usage is TRBV5-6 and J usage is TRBJ1-1, with D unresolved. CDR1 is SGHDT and CDR2 is YYEEEE in the germline V gene. V gave up 0 bases and J gave up 3 bases, with 9 bases separating them. The CDR3 spans 14 residues.

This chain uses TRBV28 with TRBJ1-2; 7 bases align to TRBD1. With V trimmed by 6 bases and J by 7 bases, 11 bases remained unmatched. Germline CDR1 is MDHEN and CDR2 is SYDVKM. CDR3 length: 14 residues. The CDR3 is CASSLDRVDVGYTF. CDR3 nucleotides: TGTGCCAGCAGCCTAGACAGGGTGGACGTTGGCTACACCTTC.

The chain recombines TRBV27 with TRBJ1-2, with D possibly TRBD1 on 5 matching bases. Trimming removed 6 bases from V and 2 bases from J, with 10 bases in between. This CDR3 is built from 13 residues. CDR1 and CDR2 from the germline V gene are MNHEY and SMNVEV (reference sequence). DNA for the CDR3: TGTGCCAGCAGCCCCTCAGGGAACTATGGCTACACCTTC. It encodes CASSPSGNYGYTF.

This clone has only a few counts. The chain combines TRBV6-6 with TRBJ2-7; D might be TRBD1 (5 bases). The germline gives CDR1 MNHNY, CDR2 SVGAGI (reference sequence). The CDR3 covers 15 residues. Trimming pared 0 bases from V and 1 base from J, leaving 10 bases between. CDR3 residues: CASSYSQGVSYEQYF. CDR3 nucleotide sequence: TGTGCCAGCAGTTACTCGCAAGGGGTTTCCTACGAGCAGTACTTC.

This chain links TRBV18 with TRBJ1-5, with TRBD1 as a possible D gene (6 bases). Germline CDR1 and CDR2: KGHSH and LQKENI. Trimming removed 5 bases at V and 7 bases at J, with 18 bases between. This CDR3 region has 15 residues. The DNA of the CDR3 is TGTGCCAGCTCAGCAAAAGGGGGATGGGCCCAGCCCCAGCATTTT. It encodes CASSAKGGWAQPQHF.

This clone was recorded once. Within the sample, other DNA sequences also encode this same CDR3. In nucleotides, the CDR3 is TGTGCCAGCAGCTTAGGGCTCGCTGGGAGCACAGATACGCAGTATTTT. Its protein product is CASSLGLAGSTDTQYF. The chain is built from TRBV7-9 and TRBJ2-3; D uncertain. V shed 1 base and J shed 0 bases, with 11 bases lying between them. The germline CDR1 and CDR2 sequences are SEHNR and FQNEAQ (reference sequence). The length of the CDR3 is 16 residues.

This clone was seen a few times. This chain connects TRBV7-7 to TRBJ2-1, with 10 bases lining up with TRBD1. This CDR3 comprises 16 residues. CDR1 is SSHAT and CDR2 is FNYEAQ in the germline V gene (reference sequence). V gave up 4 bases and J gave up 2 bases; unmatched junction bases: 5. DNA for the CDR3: TGTGCCAGCAGCTGGGGGACAGGGGCGACCTACAATGAGCAGTTCTTC. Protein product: CASSWGTGATYNEQFF.

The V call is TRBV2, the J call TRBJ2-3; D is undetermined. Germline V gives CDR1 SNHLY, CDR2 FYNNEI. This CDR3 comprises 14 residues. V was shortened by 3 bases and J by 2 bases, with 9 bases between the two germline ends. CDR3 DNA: TGTGCCAGCAGTGAGGTGATTTACACAGATACGCAGTATTTT. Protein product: CASSEVIYTDTQYF.

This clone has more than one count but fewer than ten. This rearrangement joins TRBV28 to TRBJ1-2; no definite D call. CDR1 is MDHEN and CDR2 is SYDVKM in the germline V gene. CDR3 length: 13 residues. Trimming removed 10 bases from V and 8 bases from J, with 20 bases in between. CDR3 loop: CATLSNFIGGYTF. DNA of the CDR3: TGTGCCACCCTTTCTAACTTTATTGGGGGCTACACCTTC.

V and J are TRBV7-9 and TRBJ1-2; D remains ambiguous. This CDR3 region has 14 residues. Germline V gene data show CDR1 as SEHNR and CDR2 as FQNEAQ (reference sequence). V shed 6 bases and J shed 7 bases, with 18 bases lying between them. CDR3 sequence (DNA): TGTGCCAGCAGTCCTTCCGGGCCTTGGGCTGGCTACACCTTC. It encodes CASSPSGPWAGYTF.

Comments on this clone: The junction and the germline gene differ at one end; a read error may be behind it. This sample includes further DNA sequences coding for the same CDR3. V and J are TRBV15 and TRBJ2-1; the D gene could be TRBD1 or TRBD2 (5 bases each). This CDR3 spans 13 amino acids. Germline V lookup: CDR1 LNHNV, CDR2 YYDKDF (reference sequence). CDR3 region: CATSRDPRGEQFF. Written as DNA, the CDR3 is TGTGCCACTAGCAGGGATCCTCGGGGTGAGCAGTTCTTC.

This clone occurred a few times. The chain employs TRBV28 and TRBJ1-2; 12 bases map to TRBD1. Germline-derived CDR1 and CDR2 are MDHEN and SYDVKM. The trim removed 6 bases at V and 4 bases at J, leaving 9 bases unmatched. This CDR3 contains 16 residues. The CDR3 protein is CASSNAGTGGFYGYTF. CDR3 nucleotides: TGTGCCAGCAGCAACGCCGGGACAGGGGGCTTCTATGGCTACACCTTC.

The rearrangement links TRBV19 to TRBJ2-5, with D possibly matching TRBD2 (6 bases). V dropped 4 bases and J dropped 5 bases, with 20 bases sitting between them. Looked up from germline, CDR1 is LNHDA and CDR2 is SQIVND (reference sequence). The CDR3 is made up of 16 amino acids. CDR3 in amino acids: CASSSPGGTRRETQYF. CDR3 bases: TGTGCCAGTAGTAGCCCTGGCGGGACCAGAAGGGAGACCCAGTACTTC.

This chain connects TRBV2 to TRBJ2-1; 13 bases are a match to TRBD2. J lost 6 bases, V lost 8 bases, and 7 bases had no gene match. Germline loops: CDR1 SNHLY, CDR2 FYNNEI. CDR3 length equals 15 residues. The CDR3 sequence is CASHKLAGGPNEQFF. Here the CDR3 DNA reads TGTGCCAGCCACAAACTAGCGGGAGGGCCCAATGAGCAGTTCTTC.

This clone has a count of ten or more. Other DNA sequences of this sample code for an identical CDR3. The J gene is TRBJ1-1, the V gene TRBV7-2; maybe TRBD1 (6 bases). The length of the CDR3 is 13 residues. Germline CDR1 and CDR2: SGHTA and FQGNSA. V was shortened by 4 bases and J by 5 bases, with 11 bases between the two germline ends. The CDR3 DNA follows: TGTGCCAGCAGCTACAGGGTTGATACTGAAGCTTTCTTT. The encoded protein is CASSYRVDTEAFF.

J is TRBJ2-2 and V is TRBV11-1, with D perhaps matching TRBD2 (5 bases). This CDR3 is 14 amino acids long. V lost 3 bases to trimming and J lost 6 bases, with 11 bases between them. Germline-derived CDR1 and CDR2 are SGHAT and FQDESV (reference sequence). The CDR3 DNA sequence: TGTGCCAGCAGCTTGTGGGAGAGGTCCGGGGAGCTGTTTTTT. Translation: CASSLWERSGELFF.

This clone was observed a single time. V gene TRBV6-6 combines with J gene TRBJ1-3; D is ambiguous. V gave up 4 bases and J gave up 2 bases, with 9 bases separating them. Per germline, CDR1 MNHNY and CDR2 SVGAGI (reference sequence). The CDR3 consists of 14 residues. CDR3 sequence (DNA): TGTGCCAGCAGTTCTGGGCAGACTGGAAACACCATATATTTT. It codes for CASSSGQTGNTIYF.

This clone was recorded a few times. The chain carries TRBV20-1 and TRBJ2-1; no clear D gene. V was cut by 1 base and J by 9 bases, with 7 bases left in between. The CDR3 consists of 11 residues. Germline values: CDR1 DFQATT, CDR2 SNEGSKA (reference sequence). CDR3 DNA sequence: TGCAGTGCTAGAGTGGATGCTGAGCAGTTCTTC. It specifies CSARVDAEQFF.

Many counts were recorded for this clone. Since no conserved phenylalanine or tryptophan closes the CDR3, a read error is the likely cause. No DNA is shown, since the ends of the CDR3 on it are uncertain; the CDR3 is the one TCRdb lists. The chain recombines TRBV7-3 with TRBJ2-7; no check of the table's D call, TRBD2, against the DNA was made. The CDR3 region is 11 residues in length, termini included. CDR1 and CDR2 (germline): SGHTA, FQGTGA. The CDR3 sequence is CASSLRERVRL.

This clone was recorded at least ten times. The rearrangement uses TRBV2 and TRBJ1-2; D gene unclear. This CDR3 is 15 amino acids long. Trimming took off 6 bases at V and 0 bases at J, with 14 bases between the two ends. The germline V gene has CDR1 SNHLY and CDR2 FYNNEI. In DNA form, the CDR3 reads TGTGCCAGCAGGACGGACCGAGCAGCTAACTATGGCTACACCTTC. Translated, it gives CASRTDRAANYGYTF. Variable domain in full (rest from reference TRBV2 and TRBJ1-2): EPEVTQTPSHQVTQMGQEVILRCVPISNHLYFYWYRQILGQKVEFLVSFYNNEISEKSEIFDDQFSVERPDGSNFTLKIRSTKLEDSAMYFCASRTDRAANYGYTFGSGTRLTVV.